These 17 T cell receptor beta chains originate from one sample sequenced in a study of siplizumab effects on memory and regulatory T cells. In the mixed lymphocyte reaction, cells were cocultured for 6 days at 37°C. Profiling relied on immunoSEQ multiplex PCR, and the TCRdb table lists in-frame clones only, not all of them. The data show around 7,400 clones, about 38% seen once. No antigen is known for these receptors. Sample: CFSE-low (dividing) CD8+ T cells sorted from an allogeneic mixed lymphocyte reaction. All receptors come from a human donor in good health; the cells came from an allogeneic mixed lymphocyte reaction.

This clone was observed a handful of times. This sequence joins TRBV7-9 and TRBJ2-4; tentative D call: TRBD1 (6 bases). From germline, CDR1 is SEHNR and CDR2 FQNEAQ (reference sequence). The CDR3 loop spans 13 amino acids. V lost 11 bases to trimming and J lost 1 base, with 12 bases between them. This CDR3 is CAGVDSAKNIQYF. The CDR3 bases are TGTGCCGGGGTGGACAGTGCCAAAAACATTCAGTACTTC.

This clone is classed as medium-sized. The V and J genes are TRBV11-3 and TRBJ2-7; the match to TRBD1 covers 9 bases. The germline V gene has CDR1 SGHNT and CDR2 YENEEA. Trimming took 5 bases from V and 6 from J; bases not matched to a gene: 8. The CDR3 runs 14 residues. CDR3 in amino acids: CASSPRTGAREQYF. CDR3 in DNA: TGTGCCAGCAGCCCACGGACAGGGGCTCGCGAGCAGTACTTC. The full variable domain, rest sourced from reference TRBV11-3 and TRBJ2-7, is EAGVVQSPRYKIIEKKQPVAFWCNPISGHNTLYWYLQNLGQGPELLIRYENEEAVDDSQLPKDRFSAERLKGVDSTLKIQPAELGDSAVYLCASSPRTGAREQYFGPGTRLTVT.

In this sample, this clone is medium-sized (0.01 to 0.1%). This sequence joins TRBV7-8 and TRBJ1-1; possibly TRBD1 for D (5 bases). Germline CDR1 and CDR2: SGHVS and FQNEAQ. The CDR3 length is 16 residues. Trimming removed 3 bases at V and 5 bases at J, with 19 bases between. The CDR3 reads CASSLSGTRRGTEAFF. CDR3 sequence (DNA): TGTGCCAGCAGCTTGTCCGGGACCCGGAGGGGTACTGAAGCTTTCTTT.

V gene TRBV5-4 combines with J gene TRBJ1-1; possibly TRBD1 for D (6 bases). The CDR3 has 15 residues. V lost 4 bases, J lost 0 bases, and 13 bases lay in between. Germline V gene data show CDR1 as SGHNT and CDR2 as YYREEE (reference sequence). This CDR3 is CASSADGQLNTEAFF. CDR3 sequence (DNA): TGTGCCAGCAGCGCGGATGGACAGCTGAACACTGAAGCTTTCTTT.

This rearrangement joins TRBV19 to TRBJ1-3; D is undetermined. Germline V gives CDR1 LNHDA, CDR2 SQIVND (reference sequence). Between the trimmed V and J ends, which lost 3 bases and 0 bases, there was a span of 9 bases. The CDR3 totals 15 residues. The CDR3 bases are TGTGCCAGTAGTATTTCTGGGAACTCTGGAAACACCATATATTTT. It specifies CASSISGNSGNTIYF.

Only a few counts were recorded for this clone. The rearrangement joins TRBV29-1 to TRBJ2-3; 11 bases map to TRBD2. The V gene's germline CDR1 is SQVTM and CDR2 ANQGSEA. With 5 bases clipped from V and 4 bases from J, the junction kept 14 bases outside the gene matches. The CDR3 has 17 amino acids. CDR3 amino acids: CSVCGGLAGFSADTQYF. The CDR3 DNA is TGCAGCGTTTGCGGTGGACTAGCGGGTTTTTCGGCAGATACGCAGTATTTT.

By proportion, this clone is medium-sized (0.01 to 0.1%). The chain recombines TRBV7-3 with TRBJ2-1, with 10 positions matching TRBD2. The CDR3 has 16 amino acids. From germline, CDR1 is SGHTA and CDR2 FQGTGA. V shed 2 bases, J shed 6 bases, and the junction held 7 bases outside the gene matches. The DNA of the CDR3 is TGTGCCAGCAGCTTAGTCCCCAGCGGGAGGGTCAATGAGCAGTTCTTC. Its protein product is CASSLVPSGRVNEQFF.

The J gene is TRBJ2-3, the V gene TRBV5-1, with D hard to call. V shed 0 bases and J shed 1 base, with 6 bases lying between them. There are 14 residues in the CDR3. The V gene's germline CDR1 is SGHRS and CDR2 YFSETQ. For the CDR3, the DNA is TGCGCCAGCAGCTTGGGGGTAGGCACAGATACGCAGTATTTT. As protein: CASSLGVGTDTQYF.

The chain couples TRBV7-9 to TRBJ2-1; D gene unclear. Trimming took off 6 bases at V and 7 bases at J, with 7 bases between the two ends. This CDR3 has 11 residues. CDR1 SEHNR and CDR2 FQNEAQ come from the germline V gene (reference sequence). The CDR3 here is CASSQNNEQFF. For the CDR3, the DNA is TGTGCCAGCAGTCAGAATAATGAGCAGTTCTTC.

The chain is built from TRBV29-1 and TRBJ1-2; D ambiguous. The germline V gene has CDR1 SQVTM and CDR2 ANQGSEA. CDR3 length: 13 residues. Deletions cut 0 bases from V and 2 bases from J, with 7 bases between. CDR3 in amino acids: CSVEDTGNYGYTF. DNA for the CDR3: TGCAGCGTTGAAGATACCGGGAACTATGGCTACACCTTC.

V is TRBV7-9 and J is TRBJ2-5; D might be TRBD2 (6 bases). Trimming removed 5 bases from V and 3 bases from J, with 16 bases in between. There are 15 residues in the CDR3. CDR1 SEHNR and CDR2 FQNEAQ come from the germline V gene (reference sequence). The CDR3 bases are TGTGCCAGCAGCCTCGCCCTTTTAGCGGAAGAGACCCAGTACTTC. The encoded protein is CASSLALLAEETQYF.

There are a few counts of this clone. V is TRBV19 and J is TRBJ1-1, with D possibly matching TRBD1 (5 bases). CDR1 is LNHDA and CDR2 is SQIVND in the germline V gene (reference sequence). The ends were cut back, 7 bases at V and 4 bases at J, with 19 bases in the middle. There are 15 residues in the CDR3. CDR3 region: CASTRGWGKSTEAFF. As DNA, the CDR3 is TGTGCCAGTACTCGAGGATGGGGGAAAAGCACTGAAGCTTTCTTT.

The table lists this clone with a few counts. The chain combines TRBV4-1 with TRBJ1-1; 8 bases align to TRBD1. The CDR3 has 14 amino acids. After removal of 5 bases from V and 0 bases from J, the junction contained 2 bases not matched to a gene. From germline, CDR1 is MGHRA and CDR2 YSYEKL. The CDR3 sequence is CASSWGQVNTEAFF. In DNA, the CDR3 is TGCGCCAGCAGCTGGGGACAGGTGAACACTGAAGCTTTCTTT.

About this clone itself: An end of the junction differs from the germline gene, which may be a read error. The chain links TRBV5-6 to TRBJ2-7; 9 bases are a match to TRBD1. This CDR3 region has 17 residues. CDR1 SGHDT and CDR2 YYEEEE come from the germline V gene. The CDR3 spells CASSKGQGGGHPYEQHF. The CDR3, as DNA: TGTGCCAGCAGTAAGGGACAGGGTGGAGGCCATCCCTACGAGCAGCACTTC.

This clone was detected a few times. The chain uses TRBV6-5 and TRBJ2-7, with D uncertain. This CDR3 has 13 amino acids. Germline lookup yields CDR1 MNHEY and CDR2 SVGAGI. V lost 0 bases to trimming and J lost 4 bases, with 7 bases between them. CDR3 DNA sequence: TGTGCCAGCAGTTACTCCCCTTCGTACGAGCAGTACTTC. This sequence encodes CASSYSPSYEQYF.

This chain connects TRBV5-4 to TRBJ2-7, with TRBD1 matching 7 bases. Germline V gene lookup returns CDR1 SGHNT and CDR2 YYREEE (reference sequence). J lost 6 bases, V lost 3 bases, and 6 bases had no gene match. The CDR3 has 13 amino acids. The CDR3 DNA reads TGTGCCAGCAGCTCCGGGACAGTAGTCGAGCAGTACTTC. This codes for CASSSGTVVEQYF.

Only a few counts were recorded for this clone. The CDR3 loop reads CASSQSSANLIEQYF. CDR3 bases: TGCGCCAGCAGCCAATCTAGCGCGAACCTTATCGAGCAGTACTTC. This rearrangement joins TRBV4-1 to TRBJ2-7, with D maybe TRBD2 (6 bases). This CDR3 is 15 amino acids long. Germline V CDR1 and CDR2: MGHRA, YSYEKL. With 2 bases removed from V and 6 bases from J, the gap between germline ends came to 17 bases.